The rows below give T cell receptor beta chains drawn from one sample of a study of lymphopenia after photon versus proton radiotherapy. Sequenced by immunoSEQ multiplex PCR; TCRdb stores in-frame clones only, minus some. The data show roughly 41,000 clones, roughly 84% seen once. Sample: peripheral blood, taken from a patient treated with photon-based radiotherapy. The receptors were gathered from a man between 50 and 59 years old with gastric cancer. Each CDR3 is given with its conserved first and last residue. D genes are given only for firm matches. A clone size is listed for some rows: how often the clone was seen (once, few, many), or a class if it is expanded.

J gene: TRBJ2-1
V gene: TRBV7-9
D gene: TRBD2
clone size: -
CDR3 DNA: TGTGCCAGCAGCTTAACCCTTTTCACTAGCGGGAGTTACAATGAGCAGTTCTTC
CDR3 protein: CASSLTLFTSGSYNEQFF

J gene: TRBJ2-7
V gene: TRBV29-1
D gene: TRBD2
clone size: -
CDR3 DNA: TGCAGCGTGAGAGGGACTAGCCTGCGGGAGCAGTACTTC
CDR3 protein: CSVRGTSLREQYF

J gene: TRBJ2-2
V gene: TRBV16
D gene: TRBD1
clone size: -
CDR3 DNA: TGTGCCAGCAGCGGACAGGGGAACACCGGGGAGCTGTTTTTT
CDR3 protein: CASSGQGNTGELFF

J gene: TRBJ1-4
V gene: TRBV30
D gene: TRBD1
clone size: -
CDR3 DNA: TGTGCCTGGAGCGTGACAGGGATTAATGAAAAACTGTTTTTT
CDR3 protein: CAWSVTGINEKLFF

J gene: TRBJ1-1
V gene: TRBV18
D gene: TRBD1
clone size: -
CDR3 DNA: TGTGCCAGCTCACTCAGACAGGGGGTTGGTACGGCAGCTTTCTTT
CDR3 protein: CASSLRQGVGTAAFF

J gene: TRBJ1-2
V gene: TRBV30
D gene: TRBD1
clone size: -
CDR3 DNA: TGTGCCTGGAGTCCTCCGGGACAGGGGGCGCAGGGCTACACCTTC
CDR3 protein: CAWSPPGQGAQGYTF

J gene: TRBJ2-2
V gene: TRBV27
D gene: -
clone size: once
CDR3 DNA: TGTGCCAGCAGTTTAGGGTTTAACACCGGGGAGCTGTTTTTT
CDR3 protein: CASSLGFNTGELFF

J gene: TRBJ2-3
V gene: TRBV15
D gene: -
clone size: -
CDR3 DNA: TGTGCCACCAGCAGAGGGTACAGCCCAGGTGCGGTCAATACGCAGTATTTT
CDR3 protein: CATSRGYSPGAVNTQYF

J gene: TRBJ1-3
V gene: TRBV7-2
D gene: -
clone size: -
CDR3 DNA: TGTGCCAGCAGCTTAGTCAAAGGGCCTGGAAACACCATATATTTT
CDR3 protein: CASSLVKGPGNTIYF

J gene: TRBJ2-3
V gene: TRBV29-1
D gene: TRBD1
clone size: -
CDR3 DNA: TGCAGCGTCCTCCCCGGGACAGGGGCCAGGAGAGATACGCAGTATTTT
CDR3 protein: CSVLPGTGARRDTQYF

J gene: TRBJ2-1
V gene: TRBV4-2
D gene: -
clone size: -
CDR3 DNA: TGTGCCAGCAGCTCTTCAACGACCTACAATGAGCAGTTCTTC
CDR3 protein: CASSSSTTYNEQFF

J gene: TRBJ2-7
V gene: TRBV4-1
D gene: TRBD1
clone size: -
CDR3 DNA: TGCGCCAGCAGCCAAGCTGCCCAGGGGGCCTACGAGCAGTACTTC
CDR3 protein: CASSQAAQGAYEQYF

J gene: TRBJ2-5
V gene: TRBV28
D gene: TRBD1
clone size: once
CDR3 DNA: TGTGCCAGCAGTTCCAGGGGGCCGGGGGAGACCCAGTACTTC
CDR3 protein: CASSSRGPGETQYF

J gene: TRBJ2-1
V gene: TRBV19
D gene: TRBD2
clone size: -
CDR3 DNA: TGTGCCAGTAGTATTCGGACTAGCGGGACCTACAATGAGCAGTTCTTC
CDR3 protein: CASSIRTSGTYNEQFF

J gene: TRBJ2-7
V gene: TRBV15
D gene: -
clone size: -
CDR3 DNA: TGTGCCACCAGCAGAGATCCCAGGTCCAGGAACGAGCAGTACTTC
CDR3 protein: CATSRDPRSRNEQYF

J gene: TRBJ1-5
V gene: TRBV19
D gene: TRBD1
clone size: -
CDR3 DNA: TGTGCCAGTAGTATCCATCGAACAGGGGGGAGGAATCAGCCCCAGCATTTT
CDR3 protein: CASSIHRTGGRNQPQHF

J gene: TRBJ1-2
V gene: TRBV14
D gene: -
clone size: -
CDR3 DNA: TGTGCCAGCAGCCAAGATTCGACAGGCCCCTATGGCTACACCTTC
CDR3 protein: CASSQDSTGPYGYTF

J gene: TRBJ2-5
V gene: TRBV10-3
D gene: -
clone size: -
CDR3 DNA: TGTGCCATCAGTATTAGGGGCGGTCTTTATCAAGAGACCCAGTACTTC
CDR3 protein: CAISIRGGLYQETQYF

J gene: TRBJ1-5
V gene: TRBV7-8
D gene: TRBD1
clone size: few
CDR3 DNA: TGTGCCAGCAGCTTCACTGCAGGGACAGGGTCGATTCAGCCCCAGCATTTT
CDR3 protein: CASSFTAGTGSIQPQHF

J gene: TRBJ2-2
V gene: TRBV28
D gene: -
clone size: once
CDR3 DNA: TGTGCCAGCAGTTTACCTTTTGAGGGGGCCGGGGAGCTGTTTTTT
CDR3 protein: CASSLPFEGAGELFF

J gene: TRBJ2-7
V gene: TRBV5-4
D gene: -
clone size: -
CDR3 DNA: TGTGCCAGCAGCCATGGCGGCATCGACTACGAGCAGTACTTC
CDR3 protein: CASSHGGIDYEQYF

J gene: TRBJ2-4
V gene: TRBV29-1
D gene: -
clone size: -
CDR3 DNA: TGCAGCGTTGCTGGGGGCGAAAACATTCAGTACTTC
CDR3 protein: CSVAGGENIQYF

J gene: TRBJ2-5
V gene: TRBV9
D gene: TRBD2
clone size: -
CDR3 DNA: TGTGCCAGCAGCGTAGGAGATAGCGGGAGGCAAGAGACCCAGTACTTC
CDR3 protein: CASSVGDSGRQETQYF

J gene: TRBJ1-6
V gene: TRBV4-3
D gene: TRBD1
clone size: -
CDR3 DNA: TGCGCCAGCAGCCAAGGGACAGGGTATGATTCACCCCTCCACTTT
CDR3 protein: CASSQGTGYDSPLHF

J gene: TRBJ1-1
V gene: TRBV19
D gene: -
clone size: -
CDR3 DNA: TGTGCCAGTAGTATACAGGGACCTATCATGAACACTGAAGCTTTCTTT
CDR3 protein: CASSIQGPIMNTEAFF

J gene: TRBJ2-1
V gene: TRBV6-5
D gene: TRBD2
clone size: once
CDR3 DNA: TGTGCCAGCAGTTACCTAGCGGGAGGTACCTACAATGAGCAGTTCTTC
CDR3 protein: CASSYLAGGTYNEQFF

J gene: TRBJ1-6
V gene: TRBV4-1
D gene: -
clone size: -
CDR3 DNA: TGCGCCAGCAGCCAAGATCGAACAGCTAACAATTCACCCCTCCACTTT
CDR3 protein: CASSQDRTANNSPLHF

J gene: TRBJ2-7
V gene: TRBV5-1
D gene: -
clone size: -
CDR3 DNA: TGCGCCAGCAGCTTGGACGCCTTCTACGAGCAGTACTTC
CDR3 protein: CASSLDAFYEQYF

J gene: TRBJ2-1
V gene: TRBV5-1
D gene: TRBD2
clone size: -
CDR3 DNA: TGCGCCAGCAGCTTGGCCTCAGTGACCGGGGGGAATGAGCAGTTCTTC
CDR3 protein: CASSLASVTGGNEQFF

J gene: TRBJ1-5
V gene: TRBV27
D gene: TRBD1
clone size: -
CDR3 DNA: TGTGCCAGCAGCAGACAGGGGAATCAGCCCCAGCATTTT
CDR3 protein: CASSRQGNQPQHF

J gene: TRBJ1-1
V gene: TRBV28
D gene: -
clone size: once
CDR3 DNA: TGTGCCAGCAGCCCACGAAAGTGGGAAGCTTTCTTT
CDR3 protein: CASSPRKWEAFF

J gene: TRBJ1-5
V gene: TRBV2
D gene: TRBD1
clone size: -
CDR3 DNA: TGTGCCAGCATAGGAACAGGGGGCAGCAATCAGCCCCAGCATTTT
CDR3 protein: CASIGTGGSNQPQHF

J gene: TRBJ1-6
V gene: TRBV28
D gene: TRBD1
clone size: -
CDR3 DNA: TGTGCCAGCAGTTTAGACCCGGGACAGGGGGGAAGGACCCTCCACTTT
CDR3 protein: CASSLDPGQGGRTLHF